The sample holds one count of the clone carrying this TCR beta chain. Methods used by the authors: Using reference gene primer amplification, nucleated cell counts were estimated. Some clones are missing from TCRdb's copy, which holds only in-frame ones; the method was immunoSEQ multiplex PCR. For V, J and clone size, that table is used; D and trimming come from the DNA. Counted here are tens of thousands of clones, roughly nine tenths occurring once; the ten biggest clones make up around two fifths. The entry originates in a study of blood T cell repertoires in COVID-19. About the study: Samples of COVID-19 (acute and convalescent) were obtained from the United States, Italy and Spain. T cells, B-cell-depleted T cells, or PBMCs provided the cDNA or gDNA that served as material.

V trimming: 6 bases; J trimming: 2 bases; junction bases outside the gene matches: 11. CDR3 length equals 18 residues. Germline loops: CDR1 MNHEY, CDR2 SMNVEV (reference sequence). V and J are TRBV27 and TRBJ1-5, with 12 bases aligning to TRBD1. This TCR derives from a man in his 60s with active or convalescent COVID-19. Source material: peripheral blood. CDR3 nucleotide sequence: TGTGCCAGCAGCCCCGGGACAGGGGGCGCTTGGGGCAATCAGCCCCAGCATTTT. Residues: CASSPGTGGAWGNQPQHF.